This TCR beta chain was retrieved from a study of CD8+ T cells in alopecia areata. Regarding the study as a whole: In blood and scalp, many expanded lesional clones persisted during tofacitinib.

Extracted RNA was reverse transcribed, and the resulting cDNA served as sequencing template. Generated by immunoSEQ multiplex PCR, the TCRdb table keeps only in-frame clones and is missing some. The sample lists approximately 170,000 clones, 45% to 65% occurring once. The CDR3 spans 15 residues. The germline V gene encodes CDR1 SQVTM and CDR2 ANQGSEA. V lost 6 bases and J lost 4, with 18 bases in between. The treatment was: oral pan-JAK inhibitor, 5-10 mg twice daily. Remarks on this clone: The antigen is undetermined.

This receptor was taken from a human donor with alopecia areata. This specimen was CD4+ T cells sorted from blood, taken at week 4, from a patient treated with tofacitinib. V is TRBV29-1 and J is TRBJ2-2; D call uncertain. CDR3 protein: CSVPKTGSFTGELFF. In DNA, the CDR3 is TGCAGCGTCCCGAAAACCGGGTCCTTCACCGGGGAGCTGTTTTTT.